This T cell receptor (beta chain) was recorded in a study of neurological immune-mediated disorders. The time point denotes: longitudinal time-point 3. Source material was 2 million unsorted PBMCs, stored at -80 °C in RNAlater. Many counts were recorded for this clonotype. Its antigen remains unknown. TCRdb re-derived calls from the 5' RACE reads in MiXCR, one entry per CDR3 protein. The data hold some 80,000 distinct CDR3 sequences, with under 4.5% observed a single time. Overall study findings and caveats: Multiple sclerosis was found to have the least TCR clonal expansion, below healthy controls, and HTLV-1-associated myelopathy the most. Phylogenetic grouping assigned the repertoires of 18 of 34 multiple sclerosis patients to a single related-CDR3 cluster, which may represent a signature.

V was clipped by 0 bases and J by 5 bases, with 14 bases between them. The CDR3 consists of 16 residues. Looked up from germline, CDR1 is SGHRS and CDR2 is YFSETQ. The receptor was derived from a woman aged 55-70 years with multiple sclerosis. Sequencing was performed on PBMCs. The rearrangement links TRBV5-1 to TRBJ1-4; D perhaps matches TRBD1 (5 bases). CDR3 sequence: CASSLAQGGRNEKLFF. The CDR3 nucleotides read TGCGCCAGCAGCTTGGCCCAGGGAGGGCGGAATGAAAAACTGTTTTTT.